Each of the 5 T cell receptor beta chains below was sequenced from the same sample in a study of blood T cells in healthy people across ages. A J-beta primer mix and a sample-barcoded 5' primer were used in a second PCR of about 7 to 12 cycles. Via MiXCR, TCRdb re-called the 5' RACE reads, giving one row per CDR3 protein. This sample yields 1.4 million to 1.5 million distinct CDR3 sequences, of which about 43% are seen a single time; roughly 8.2% belongs to the top ten. The sequenced sample was blood. These receptors were collected from a woman younger than 35 in good health.

J is TRBJ1-1 and V is TRBV19, with D uncertain. V was trimmed by 6 bases and J by 4 bases, leaving 9 bases between them. The V gene's germline CDR1 is LNHDA and CDR2 SQIVND (reference sequence). The CDR3 consists of 12 residues. For the CDR3, the DNA is TGTGCCAGTAGCGACGACGGCACTGAAGCTTTCTTT. Residues: CASSDDGTEAFF.

This clonotype was recorded a few times. The J gene is TRBJ2-4, the V gene TRBV14, with 7 bases matching TRBD1. The CDR3 length is 11 residues. In germline, CDR1 is SGHDN, CDR2 FVKESK. V lost 4 bases to trimming and J lost 14 bases; unmatched junction nucleotides: 5. CDR3: CASSRGTDKYF. The CDR3 bases are TGTGCCAGCAGCCGTGGGACAGACAAGTACTTC.

The chain uses TRBV6-5 and TRBJ2-1, with 11 positions matching TRBD2. The CDR3 is 20 amino acids. Trimming took 0 bases from V and 0 from J; bases not matched to a gene: 10. CDR1 MNHEY and CDR2 SVGAGI come from the germline V gene. The CDR3 DNA reads as TGTGCCAGCAGTTACTCGATCGCGGCTAGCGGGGGGACCTCCTACAATGAGCAGTTCTTC. It is translated as CASSYSIAASGGTSYNEQFF.

V usage is TRBV7-2 and J usage is TRBJ2-7; TRBD2 matches at 11 bases. The length of the CDR3 is 19 residues. The V gene end was trimmed by 6 bases and the J gene end by 7 bases; junction bases not matched to a gene: 23. In germline, CDR1 is SGHTA, CDR2 FQGNSA. CDR3 region: CASSFGTSGLESVYNEQYF. In nucleotides, the CDR3 is TGTGCCAGCAGTTTTGGGACTAGCGGTCTCGAATCGGTCTACAATGAGCAGTACTTC.

The genes are TRBV7-9 and TRBJ2-2; D unclear. The CDR3 sequence is 13 residues long. Germline CDR1 and CDR2: SEHNR and FQNEAQ (reference sequence). Deletions cut 3 bases from V and 3 bases from J, with 5 bases between. The CDR3: CASSLYDTGELFF. CDR3 nucleotides: TGTGCCAGCAGCTTGTACGACACCGGGGAGCTGTTTTTT.